This is a list of T cell receptor beta chains from one sample in a study of T cell repertoires in cytomegalovirus infection. For these TCRs, the target antigens are not known. One entry per CDR3 protein results from TCRdb running MiXCR on the reads. The sample yields 70,000 to 95,000 distinct CDR3 sequences, less than 30% seen once. Here the sequenced sample was CD8+ T cells from cultured PBMCs, taken from culture after CMV antigen stimulation. Receptors originate from a human donor in good health (CMV status not recorded). Some clones in this sample may be carry-over from other donors' samples. CDR3s include the opening cysteine and the closing phenylalanine or tryptophan. A D gene is named only where the DNA matches it firmly. Not every row has a clone size; where given, it reads once, few, many or a size class.

d_gene	abundance	j_gene	v_gene	CDR3aa	CDR3nt
.	.	TRBJ2-7	TRBV12-3/TRBV12-4	CASSRDGTGYEQYF	TGTGCCAGCAGCAGAGACGGGACCGGGTACGAGCAGTACTTC
TRBD2	.	TRBJ2-3	TRBV20-1	CSARLLAGELGDTQYF	TGCAGTGCTAGGCTGCTAGCGGGGGAGTTGGGAGATACGCAGTATTTT
TRBD1	.	TRBJ2-7	TRBV27	CASSLTGTGDYEQYF	TGTGCCAGCAGCCTAACCGGGACAGGGGATTACGAGCAGTACTTC
.	many	TRBJ2-1	TRBV4-2	CASSQDKGSYNEQFF	TGTGCCAGCAGCCAAGATAAGGGCTCCTACAATGAGCAGTTCTTC
TRBD2	.	TRBJ2-5	TRBV15	CATSGTSGRETQYF	TGTGCCACCAGCGGGACTAGCGGAAGGGAGACCCAGTACTTC
.	.	TRBJ2-6	TRBV7-4	CASTNAVAPGANVLTF	TGTGCCAGCACGAACGCAGTCGCCCCTGGGGCCAACGTCCTGACTTTC
.	.	TRBJ1-1	TRBV7-9	CASSRGGGMNTEAFF	TGTGCCAGCAGCCGCGGTGGGGGTATGAACACTGAAGCTTTCTTT
.	few	TRBJ2-7	TRBV7-2	CASSVPSPEQYF	TGTGCCAGCAGCGTCCCTTCGCCCGAGCAGTACTTC
TRBD2	few	TRBJ2-3	TRBV6-4	CASSDRGSGDSTDTQYF	TGTGCCAGCAGTGACAGAGGAAGCGGGGACAGCACAGATACGCAGTATTTT
.	many	TRBJ1-2	TRBV2	CASSDRVVGYTF	TGTGCCAGCAGTGACAGGGTAGTTGGCTACACCTTC
TRBD2	few	TRBJ2-1	TRBV7-4	CASSPNGGAWYNEQFF	TGTGCCAGCAGCCCGAACGGGGGGGCCTGGTACAATGAGCAGTTCTTC
TRBD1	many	TRBJ1-2	TRBV7-6	CASSLGRRGTGWNGYTF	TGTGCCAGCAGCTTAGGAAGGAGAGGGACAGGGTGGAATGGCTACACCTTC
.	few	TRBJ1-5	TRBV27	CASSASGNQPQHF	TGTGCCAGCAGTGCGTCCGGCAATCAGCCCCAGCATTTT
.	.	TRBJ1-2	TRBV12-5	CASGLSSGNIYGYTF	TGTGCTAGTGGTTTGTCCTCGGGAAACATCTATGGCTACACCTTC
.	.	TRBJ1-2	TRBV5-3	CASSRDGSGYTF	TGTGCCAGCAGCCGGGATGGGTCTGGCTACACCTTC
.	few	TRBJ2-7	TRBV20-1	CSARAGGSYEQYF	TGCAGTGCTAGAGCAGGGGGGAGCTACGAGCAGTACTTC
TRBD1	once	TRBJ1-2	TRBV9	CASSAQGAGDYGYTF	TGTGCCAGCAGCGCCCAGGGGGCGGGAGACTATGGCTACACCTTC
.	medium-sized	TRBJ1-1	TRBV6-6	CASSYEGGTEAFF	TGTGCCAGCAGTTACGAGGGGGGCACTGAAGCTTTCTTT
.	.	TRBJ1-2	TRBV6-8	CASSPVYGYTF	TGTGCCAGCAGTCCTGTATATGGCTACACCTTC
TRBD2	many	TRBJ2-2	TRBV11-2	CASSLEQAGGLNTGELFF	TGTGCCAGCAGCTTAGAACAAGCGGGGGGCCTCAACACCGGGGAGCTGTTTTTT
TRBD1	many	TRBJ1-1	TRBV19	CATSQGSTEAFF	TGTGCCACTTCACAGGGGAGCACTGAAGCTTTCTTT
.	.	TRBJ2-7	TRBV5-5	CASSLWGYEQYF	TGTGCCAGCAGCTTATGGGGATACGAGCAGTACTTC
TRBD1	.	TRBJ1-3	TRBV3-1	CASSRTGASGNTIYF	TGTGCCAGCAGCAGGACAGGGGCCTCTGGAAACACCATATATTTT
.	.	TRBJ1-1	TRBV7-9	CASRQADEAFF	TGTGCCAGCAGGCAGGCGGATGAAGCTTTCTTT
TRBD1	many	TRBJ1-2	TRBV7-9	CASSSGQANYGYTF	TGTGCCAGCAGTTCAGGACAGGCTAACTATGGCTACACCTTC
.	few	TRBJ2-1	TRBV12-3/TRBV12-4	CASTNRGRGSSYNEQFF	TGTGCCAGCACCAACCGGGGGAGGGGGAGCTCCTACAATGAGCAGTTCTTC
.	many	TRBJ1-1	TRBV7-3	CASSMIEAFF	TGTGCCAGCAGCATGATTGAAGCTTTCTTT
.	once	TRBJ2-7	TRBV7-4	CASSPRGHEQYF	TGTGCCAGCAGCCCCAGGGGCCACGAGCAGTACTTC
TRBD1	.	TRBJ1-5	TRBV5-6	CASSLLSGGQPQHF	TGTGCCAGCAGCTTGTTGTCAGGGGGGCAGCCCCAGCATTTT